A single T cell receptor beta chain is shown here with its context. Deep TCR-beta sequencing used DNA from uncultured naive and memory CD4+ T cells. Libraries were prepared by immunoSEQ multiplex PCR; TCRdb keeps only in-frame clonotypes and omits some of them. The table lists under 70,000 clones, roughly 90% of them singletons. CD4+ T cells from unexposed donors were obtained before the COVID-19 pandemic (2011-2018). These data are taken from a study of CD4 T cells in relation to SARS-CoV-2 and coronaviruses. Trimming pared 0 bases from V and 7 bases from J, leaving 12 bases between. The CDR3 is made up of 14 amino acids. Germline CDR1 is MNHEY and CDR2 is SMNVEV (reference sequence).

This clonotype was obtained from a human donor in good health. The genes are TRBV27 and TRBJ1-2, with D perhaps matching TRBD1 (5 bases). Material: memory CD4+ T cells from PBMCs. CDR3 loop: CASSLSGLKGGYTF. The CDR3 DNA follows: TGTGCCAGCAGTTTATCGGGACTTAAGGGTGGCTACACCTTC.